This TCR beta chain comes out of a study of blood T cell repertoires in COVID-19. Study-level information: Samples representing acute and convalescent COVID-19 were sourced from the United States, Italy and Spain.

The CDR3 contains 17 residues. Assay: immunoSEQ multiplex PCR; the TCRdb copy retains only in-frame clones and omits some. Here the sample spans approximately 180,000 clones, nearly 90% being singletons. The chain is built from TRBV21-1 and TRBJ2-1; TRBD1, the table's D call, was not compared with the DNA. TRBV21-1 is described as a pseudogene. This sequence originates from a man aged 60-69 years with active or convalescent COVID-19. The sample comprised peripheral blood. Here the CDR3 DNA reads TGTGCCAGCAGCAAAATCGCCTGGGGACAAGTATACAATGAGCAGTTCTTC. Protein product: CASSKIAWGQVYNEQFF.